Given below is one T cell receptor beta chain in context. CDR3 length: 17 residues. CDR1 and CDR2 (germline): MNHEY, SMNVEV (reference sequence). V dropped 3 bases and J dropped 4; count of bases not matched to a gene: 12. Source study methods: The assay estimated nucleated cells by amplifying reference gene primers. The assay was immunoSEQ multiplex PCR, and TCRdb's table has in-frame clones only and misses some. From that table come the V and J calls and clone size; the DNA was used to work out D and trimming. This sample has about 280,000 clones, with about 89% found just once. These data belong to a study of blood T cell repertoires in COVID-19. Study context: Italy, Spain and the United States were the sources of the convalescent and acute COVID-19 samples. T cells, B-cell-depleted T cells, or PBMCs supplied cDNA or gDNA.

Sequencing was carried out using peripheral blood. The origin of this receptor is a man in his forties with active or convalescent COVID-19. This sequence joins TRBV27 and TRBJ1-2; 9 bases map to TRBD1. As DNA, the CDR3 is TGTGCCAGCAGTTTTACGGGACAGGGTTTAAGGAGCTATGGCTACACCTTC. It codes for CASSFTGQGLRSYGYTF.